This passage covers 23 T cell receptor beta chains from one sample sequenced in a study of T cell clones after liver transplantation. Assay: immunoSEQ multiplex PCR; the TCRdb copy retains only in-frame clones and omits some. The data contain about 74,000 clones, 80% of them singletons. This specimen was CD4+ T cells from blood, taken before liver transplant. The receptors were sampled from a human donor who received a liver transplant.

The DNA for the CDR3 is TGTGCCAGCAGTCTAGCGGGGGCGCCCGGCTACACCTTC. Protein product: CASSLAGAPGYTF. The rearrangement uses TRBV27 and TRBJ1-2; a possible D gene is TRBD1 (6 bases). V was shortened by 5 bases and J by 8 bases, with 15 bases between the two germline ends. Looked up from germline, CDR1 is MNHEY and CDR2 is SMNVEV (reference sequence). The CDR3 length is 13 residues.

This chain joins TRBV5-1 and TRBJ2-3; no clear D. V was shortened by 3 bases and J by 5 bases, with 10 bases between the two germline ends. Germline CDR1 is SGHRS and CDR2 is YFSETQ. CDR3 length equals 13 residues. For the CDR3, the DNA is TGCGCCAGCAGCTGGTTGGCCGTAGATACGCAGTATTTT. This gives the protein CASSWLAVDTQYF. Combining the CDR3 with reference TRBV5-1 and TRBJ2-3 gives the whole variable domain KAGVTQTPRYLIKTRGQQVTLSCSPISGHRSVSWYQQTPGQGLQFLFEYFSETQRNKGNFPGRFSGRQFSNSRSEMNVSTLELGDSALYLCASSWLAVDTQYFGPGTRLTVL.

Only one count was recorded for this clone. The J gene is TRBJ2-3, the V gene TRBV10-1, with D perhaps matching TRBD1 (6 bases). With 2 bases removed from V and 4 bases from J, the gap between germline ends came to 22 bases. The CDR3 covers 18 residues. In germline, CDR1 is WNHNN, CDR2 SYGVQD (reference sequence). As DNA, the CDR3 is TGCGCCAGCAGTGAGCCAAAGGGACATCTAATGGTCCCAGATACGCAGTATTTT. It specifies CASSEPKGHLMVPDTQYF.

This clone has a single count. V is TRBV28 and J is TRBJ1-4; 7 bases agree with TRBD1. The junction had 5 bases not matched to a gene; V was cut back by 2 bases and J by 8 bases. Germline CDR1 is MDHEN and CDR2 is SYDVKM. The CDR3 length is 14 residues. DNA for the CDR3: TGTGCCAGCAGTTTAGGGCAGGACAGGGAAAAACTGTTTTTT. Its translation: CASSLGQDREKLFF.

The gene calls are TRBV19 and TRBJ2-1; D not certain. CDR1 and CDR2 from the germline V gene are LNHDA and SQIVND (reference sequence). V was cut by 9 bases and J by 8 bases, with 23 bases left in between. The CDR3 is made up of 15 amino acids. The CDR3 is CASGGIPRQDDEQFF. The DNA of the CDR3 is TGTGCCAGCGGTGGCATTCCTCGGCAGGACGATGAGCAGTTCTTC. Full variable domain (remainder filled in from reference TRBV19 and TRBJ2-1): DGGITQSPKYLFRKEGQNVTLSCEQNLNHDAMYWYRQDPGQGLRLIYYSQIVNDFQKGDIAEGYSVSREKKESFPLTVTSAQKNPTAFYLCASGGIPRQDDEQFFGPGTRLTVL.

V usage is TRBV15 and J usage is TRBJ2-7; 8 nucleotides align to TRBD1. Losses at the gene ends were 4 bases for V and 4 bases for J; bases not matched to a gene: 9. Germline V gene sequence: CDR1 LNHNV, CDR2 YYDKDF (reference sequence). The CDR3 totals 15 residues. CDR3 protein: CATSTGDRLDYEQYF. CDR3 nucleotides: TGTGCCACCAGCACGGGGGACAGGCTGGATTACGAGCAGTACTTC.

The chain links TRBV18 to TRBJ1-4; D ambiguous. The CDR3 runs to 13 residues. V lost 1 base and J 11 bases, leaving 11 bases between the germline ends. CDR1 and CDR2 (germline): KGHSH, LQKENI. CDR3 sequence (DNA): TGTGCCAGCTCACCACGTCGTTGGGAGAAACTGTTTTTT. As protein: CASSPRRWEKLFF. Complete variable domain (other parts from reference TRBV18 and TRBJ1-4): NAGVMQNPRHLVRRRGQEARLRCSPMKGHSHVYWYRQLPEEGLKFMVYLQKENIIDESGMPKERFSAEFPKEGPSILRIQQVVRGDSAAYFCASSPRRWEKLFFGSGTQLSVL.

This clone occurred a few times. The chain uses TRBV2 and TRBJ1-4; D gene uncertain. CDR3 length equals 14 residues. Germline V gives CDR1 SNHLY, CDR2 FYNNEI. V shed 6 bases and J shed 2 bases, with 10 bases lying between them. CDR3 DNA: TGTGCCAGCAGAGCCTGGGCCACTAATGAAAAACTGTTTTTT. This encodes CASRAWATNEKLFF.

This sequence joins TRBV6-1 and TRBJ1-5, with a weak D call TRBD1 (6 bases). The V end was cut by 6 bases, the J end by 5 bases, with 14 bases between. This CDR3 has 14 residues. Germline V gives CDR1 MNHNS, CDR2 SASEGT. The CDR3 sequence is CASRPGRGHQPQHF. In nucleotides, the CDR3 is TGTGCCAGCAGGCCTGGCAGGGGTCATCAGCCCCAGCATTTT.

The chain links TRBV21-1 to TRBJ2-1; no DNA check was done on the table's D call, TRBD1. TRBV21-1 is a listed pseudogene. The CDR3 length is 18 residues. The CDR3 sequence is CASSSLLRDRGLSNEQFF. The DNA of the CDR3 is TGTGCCAGCAGCTCTCTTTTACGGGACAGGGGGCTGAGTAATGAGCAGTTCTTC.

V and J are TRBV28 and TRBJ1-2; D is perhaps TRBD1 (5 bases). The CDR3 sequence is 16 residues long. The germline V gene encodes CDR1 MDHEN and CDR2 SYDVKM. V was trimmed by 3 bases and J by 8 bases, leaving 22 bases between them. DNA of the CDR3: TGTGCCAGCAGTTTGCGGGGGAGGATGGGCTTATGGGGCTACACCTTC. This gives the protein CASSLRGRMGLWGYTF.

The chain links TRBV7-2 to TRBJ2-1; 9 nucleotides line up with TRBD2. The V gene end was trimmed by 1 base and the J gene end by 7 bases; junction bases not matched to a gene: 8. The CDR3 contains 16 residues. In germline, CDR1 is SGHTA, CDR2 FQGNSA. The CDR3 sequence is CASSLVGAGGRNEQFF. CDR3 nucleotides: TGTGCCAGCAGCTTAGTCGGGGCGGGAGGGAGGAATGAGCAGTTCTTC.

This clone has a single count. This rearrangement joins TRBV20-1 to TRBJ1-1; D gene ambiguous. This CDR3 is 11 amino acids long. Germline V lookup: CDR1 DFQATT, CDR2 SNEGSKA (reference sequence). V lost 1 base and J 6 bases, leaving 6 bases between the germline ends. For the CDR3, the DNA is TGCAGTGCTAGAGTCGTCCCTGAAGCTTTCTTT. Translated, it gives CSARVVPEAFF.

The rearrangement uses TRBV6-5 and TRBJ1-1, with a weak D call TRBD1 (5 bases). This CDR3 has 14 amino acids. Germline V gene data show CDR1 as MNHEY and CDR2 as SVGAGI. V shed 6 bases and J shed 1 base, with 12 bases lying between them. CDR3 residues: CASSHGGGNTEAFF. The CDR3 DNA is TGTGCCAGCAGCCATGGGGGGGGGAACACTGAAGCTTTCTTT.

The chain has TRBV5-6 and TRBJ2-3; D may correspond to TRBD1 or TRBD2 (5 bases each). This CDR3 comprises 16 residues. The V and J ends lost 3 bases and 8 bases respectively, with 22 bases between them. From germline, CDR1 is SGHDT and CDR2 YYEEEE. In DNA form, the CDR3 reads TGTGCCAGCAGCTCCCGGGCAAGTCCCGGGGCGAGTACGCAGTATTTT. This codes for CASSSRASPGASTQYF.

This chain links TRBV7-9 with TRBJ2-1; D not resolved. The V end was cut by 1 base, the J end by 8 bases, with 15 bases between. This CDR3 spans 15 amino acids. CDR1 is SEHNR and CDR2 is FQNEAQ in the germline V gene (reference sequence). The CDR3 is CASSLGNWSGYEQFF. CDR3 nucleotides: TGTGCCAGCAGCTTAGGGAACTGGTCGGGCTATGAGCAGTTCTTC.

The V and J genes are TRBV6-6 and TRBJ1-3; D not resolved. The germline V and J ends were trimmed by 2 bases and 0 bases, with 8 bases remaining between them. Germline CDR1 is MNHNY and CDR2 is SVGAGI (reference sequence). There are 15 residues in the CDR3. The CDR3 protein is CASSYGGTSGNTIYF. Written as DNA, the CDR3 is TGTGCCAGCAGTTACGGCGGCACCTCTGGAAACACCATATATTTT.

The chain carries TRBV19 and TRBJ2-4; TRBD1 matches at 10 bases. The CDR3 is made up of 17 amino acids. J lost 2 bases, V lost 5 bases, and 9 bases had no gene match. Germline V gene data show CDR1 as LNHDA and CDR2 as SQIVND (reference sequence). CDR3 region: CASSLLGTGVPKNIQYF. CDR3 nucleotide sequence: TGTGCCAGTAGTCTCCTCGGGACAGGGGTTCCCAAAAACATTCAGTACTTC.

This clone occurred a few times. This chain links TRBV27 with TRBJ1-4; TRBD1 matches 8 bases. Germline V CDR1 and CDR2: MNHEY, SMNVEV (reference sequence). The CDR3 runs 15 residues. Unmatched junction bases numbered 9, after V lost 4 bases and J lost 8 bases. The CDR3 DNA sequence: TGTGCCAGCAGTTCCTATCAGGGGGCTCAGGAAAAACTGTTTTTT. This translates into CASSSYQGAQEKLFF.

The chain carries TRBV7-2 and TRBJ1-1, with D possibly being TRBD1 (6 bases). From germline, CDR1 is SGHTA and CDR2 FQGNSA. The CDR3 is 13 amino acids. V was trimmed by 6 bases and J by 0 bases, leaving 8 bases between them. The CDR3 here is CASRRDMNTEAFF. The DNA of the CDR3 is TGTGCCAGCAGGCGGGACATGAACACTGAAGCTTTCTTT.

The V and J genes are TRBV10-1 and TRBJ2-1; D ambiguous. Germline V gene lookup returns CDR1 WNHNN and CDR2 SYGVQD (reference sequence). The CDR3 covers 15 residues. Trimming left V 5 bases short and J 0 bases short, with 11 bases between. CDR3 nucleotide sequence: TGCGCCAGCAGTCTGGACCCGAGCTCCTACAATGAGCAGTTCTTC. Encoded protein: CASSLDPSSYNEQFF.

The chain carries TRBV10-3 and TRBJ1-4; TRBD1 matches 9 bases. This CDR3 region has 17 residues. V shed 10 bases, J shed 3 bases, and the junction held 15 bases outside the gene matches. Germline values: CDR1 ENHRY, CDR2 SYGVKD. The CDR3 nucleotides are TGTGCCACCGCTCCCGGGACAGGGATGTCGGCTAATGAAAAACTGTTTTTT. Translating gives CATAPGTGMSANEKLFF.

Comments on this clone: Other nucleotide sequences in the sample specify the same CDR3. The CDR3 spells CASSLGGPDSNQPQHF. The CDR3 bases are TGTGCCAGCAGCTTGGGAGGCCCCGATAGCAATCAGCCCCAGCATTTT. The chain employs TRBV5-4 and TRBJ1-5, with D uncertain. The CDR3 has 16 residues. Trimming pared 0 bases from V and 0 bases from J, leaving 10 bases between. Germline values: CDR1 SGHNT, CDR2 YYREEE (reference sequence).